This TCR beta chain was profiled in a study of T cells after yellow fever vaccination. TCRdb itself ran the 5' RACE reads through MiXCR, one entry per CDR3 protein. The sample has approximately 350,000 distinct CDR3 sequences; around 10% are singletons. Trimming removed 6 bases at V and 5 bases at J, with 9 bases between. CDR1 is DFQATT and CDR2 is SNEGSKA in the germline V gene (reference sequence). The CDR3 covers 11 residues. This sequence was found in a man younger than 35 who received the YFV17D yellow fever vaccine. The chain couples TRBV20-1 to TRBJ2-3; D not certain. Sample: PBMCs, taken on the day of the first yellow fever vaccination. The CDR3 reads CSAPRGDTQYF. The CDR3 bases are TGCAGTGCCCCCCGTGGAGATACGCAGTATTTT.